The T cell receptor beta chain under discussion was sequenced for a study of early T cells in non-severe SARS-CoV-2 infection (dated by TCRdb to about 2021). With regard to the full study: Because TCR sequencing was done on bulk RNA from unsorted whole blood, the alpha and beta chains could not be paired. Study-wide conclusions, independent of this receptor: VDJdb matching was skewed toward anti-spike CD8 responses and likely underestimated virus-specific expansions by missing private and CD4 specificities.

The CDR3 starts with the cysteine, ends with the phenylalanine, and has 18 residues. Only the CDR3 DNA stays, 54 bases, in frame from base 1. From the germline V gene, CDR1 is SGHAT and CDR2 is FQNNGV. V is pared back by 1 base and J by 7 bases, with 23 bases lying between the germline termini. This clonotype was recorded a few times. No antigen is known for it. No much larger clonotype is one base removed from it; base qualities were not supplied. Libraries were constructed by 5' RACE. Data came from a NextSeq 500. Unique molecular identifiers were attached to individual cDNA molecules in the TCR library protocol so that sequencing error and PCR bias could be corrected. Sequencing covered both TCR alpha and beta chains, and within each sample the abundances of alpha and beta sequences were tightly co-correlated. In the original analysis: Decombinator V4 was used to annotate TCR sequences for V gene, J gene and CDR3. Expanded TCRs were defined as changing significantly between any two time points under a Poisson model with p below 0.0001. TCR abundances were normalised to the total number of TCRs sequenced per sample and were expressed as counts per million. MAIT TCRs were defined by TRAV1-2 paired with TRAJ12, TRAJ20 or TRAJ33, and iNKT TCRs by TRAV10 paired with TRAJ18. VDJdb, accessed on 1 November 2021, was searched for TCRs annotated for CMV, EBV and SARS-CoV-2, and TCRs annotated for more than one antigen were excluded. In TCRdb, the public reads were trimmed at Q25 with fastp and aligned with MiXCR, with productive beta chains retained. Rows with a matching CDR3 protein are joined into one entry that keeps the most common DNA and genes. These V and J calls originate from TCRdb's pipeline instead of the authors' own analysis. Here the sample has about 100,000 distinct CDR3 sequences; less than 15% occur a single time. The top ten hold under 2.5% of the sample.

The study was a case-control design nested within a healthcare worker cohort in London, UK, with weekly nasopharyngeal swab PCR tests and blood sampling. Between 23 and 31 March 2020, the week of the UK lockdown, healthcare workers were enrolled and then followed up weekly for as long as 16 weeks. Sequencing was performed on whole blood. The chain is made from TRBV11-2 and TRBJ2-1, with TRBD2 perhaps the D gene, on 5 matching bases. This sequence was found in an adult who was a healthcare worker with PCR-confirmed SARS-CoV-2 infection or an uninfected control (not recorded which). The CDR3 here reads CASSLAPFRRATTNEQFF. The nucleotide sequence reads TGTGCCAGCAGCTTAGCCCCCTTTAGACGGGCGACTACAAATGAGCAGTTCTTC.